A single T cell receptor (beta chain) is shown here with its context. The junction shows a germline mismatch at one end, possibly a read error. The data stem from a study of glioma-infiltrating T cells. The iRepertoire nested amplicon-rescue multiplex PCR amplified TCR alpha and beta CDR3s from RNA. TCRdb redid the calling of the multiplex PCR reads with MiXCR, one entry per CDR3 protein. The sample comprises about 400,000 distinct CDR3 sequences, roughly two fifths of which are singletons, and about 11% rests with the top ten. The CDR3 is 15 amino acids. CDR1 is SGHVS, CDR2 FQNEAQ, per germline. This receptor was identified in a human donor with low-grade glioma or glioblastoma, undergoing nonglioma brain surgery, or in good health (not recorded which). This chain links TRBV7-8 with TRBJ1-1, with no clear D. The specimen sequenced was glioma tissue, nonneoplastic brain tissue, or PBMCs (not recorded which). DNA for the CDR3: TGTGCCAGCAGCTTAGGTGTGGCAGCAAACACTGGAGCTTTCTTT. Its translation: CASSLGVAANTGAFF.